The entry that follows covers one T cell receptor (beta chain) sequence. This specimen comes from a study of blood T cell repertoires in COVID-19. This CDR3 has 14 residues. Germline CDR1 is MDHEN and CDR2 is SYDVKM. V lost 7 bases, J lost 5 bases, and 9 bases stayed unmatched. The repertoire was sequenced with immunoSEQ multiplex PCR; TCRdb's copy has only in-frame clones and lacks some. Counted here are around 220,000 clones, roughly 80% occurring once; the ten biggest clones make up roughly 4.9%. The receptor was derived from a human donor in a cohort sampled during active COVID-19. Sequencing was carried out using peripheral blood. The V and J genes are TRBV28 and TRBJ2-7; 9 bases are shared with TRBD1. DNA for the CDR3: TGTGCCAGCAACGTCGGGACAGGGAGCCACGAGCAGTACTTC. This codes for CASNVGTGSHEQYF.